This T cell receptor (beta chain) originates from a study of identical twins. Study-level findings and limits: Models underestimated out-of-frame TCR alpha sharing in monozygotic twins. Out-of-frame beta chain sequences displayed weaker excess sharing between twins. Reduced insertions were recorded for abundant cord blood beta clonotypes, with no such pattern in memory repertoires.

Addition of a universal primer site occurred through template switching, and cDNA carried unique molecular identifiers. From the 5' RACE reads, TCRdb called clonotypes with MiXCR, one entry per CDR3 protein. The repertoire holds around 570,000 distinct CDR3 sequences, approximately 9.6% seen once, with 2.5% to 3.5% in the top ten. On this clonotype: What it binds is unknown.

There are 15 residues in the CDR3. V lost 1 base, J lost 12 bases, and 19 bases lay in between. Germline loops: CDR1 MGHRA, CDR2 YSYEKL. These sequences were also reported in another study, on yellow fever vaccine responses in identical twins.

The source material was PBMCs. The chain combines TRBV4-1 with TRBJ2-1; a weak D match, TRBD2 (6 bases). This TCR came from a woman aged 18-29 years in good health. CDR3 sequence reads: CASSQVFPGEWSQFF. As DNA, the CDR3 is TGCGCCAGCAGCCAAGTGTTCCCGGGAGAATGGTCGCAGTTCTTC.